This T cell receptor (beta chain) came from a study of blood T cell repertoires in COVID-19. In the study overall: The cDNA or gDNA used as material had been derived from T cells, B-cell-depleted T cells, or PBMCs.

Germline CDR1 is KGHSH and CDR2 is LQKENI. The CDR3 extends over 16 amino acids. V was pared by 3 bases and J by 4 bases, with 15 bases between. This clone was seen only a few times. Sequenced by immunoSEQ multiplex PCR; TCRdb stores in-frame clones only, minus some. The repertoire holds hundreds of thousands of clones, with approximately 86% as singletons. Material for sequencing was peripheral blood. The receptor was derived from a man between 18 and 29 years old with active or convalescent COVID-19. This chain joins TRBV18 and TRBJ1-4; D is unresolved. The CDR3, as DNA: TGTGCCAGCTCACCGGTCACGACTTACTTTAATGAAAAACTGTTTTTT. This gives the protein CASSPVTTYFNEKLFF. Combining the CDR3 with reference TRBV18 and TRBJ1-4 gives the whole variable domain NAGVMQNPRHLVRRRGQEARLRCSPMKGHSHVYWYRQLPEEGLKFMVYLQKENIIDESGMPKERFSAEFPKEGPSILRIQQVVRGDSAAYFCASSPVTTYFNEKLFFGSGTQLSVL.